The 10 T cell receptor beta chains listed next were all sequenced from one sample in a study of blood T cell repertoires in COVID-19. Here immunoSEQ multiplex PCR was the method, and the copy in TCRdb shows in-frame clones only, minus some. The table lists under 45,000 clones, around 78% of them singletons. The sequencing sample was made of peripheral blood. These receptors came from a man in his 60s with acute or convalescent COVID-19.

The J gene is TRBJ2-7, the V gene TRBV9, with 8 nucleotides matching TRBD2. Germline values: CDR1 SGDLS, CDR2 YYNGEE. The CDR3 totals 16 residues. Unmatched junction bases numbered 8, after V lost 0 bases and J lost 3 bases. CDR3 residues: CASSVAATSANYEQYF. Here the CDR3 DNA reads TGTGCCAGCAGCGTAGCTGCGACTAGCGCGAACTACGAGCAGTACTTC.

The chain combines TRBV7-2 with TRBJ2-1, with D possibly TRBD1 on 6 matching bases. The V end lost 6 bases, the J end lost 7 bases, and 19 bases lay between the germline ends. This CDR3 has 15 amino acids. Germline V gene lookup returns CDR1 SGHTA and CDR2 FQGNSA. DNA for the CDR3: TGTGCCAGCAGTTTCAGTCACAGGGTGGCGAATGAGCAGTTCTTC. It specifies CASSFSHRVANEQFF.

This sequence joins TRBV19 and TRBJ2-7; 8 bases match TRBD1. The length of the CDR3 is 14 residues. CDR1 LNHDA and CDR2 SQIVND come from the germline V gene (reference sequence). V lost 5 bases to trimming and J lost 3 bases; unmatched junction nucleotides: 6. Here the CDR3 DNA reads TGTGCCAGTAGTCCGACAGGGGTGGTCTACGAGCAGTACTTC. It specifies CASSPTGVVYEQYF.

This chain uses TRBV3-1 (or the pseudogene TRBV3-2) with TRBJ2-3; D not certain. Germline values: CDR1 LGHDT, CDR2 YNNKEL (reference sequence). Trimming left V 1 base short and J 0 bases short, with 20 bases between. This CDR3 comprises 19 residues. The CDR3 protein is CASSQASGWARHSTDTQYF. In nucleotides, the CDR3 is TGTGCCAGCAGCCAAGCCTCTGGTTGGGCACGCCATAGCACAGATACGCAGTATTTT.

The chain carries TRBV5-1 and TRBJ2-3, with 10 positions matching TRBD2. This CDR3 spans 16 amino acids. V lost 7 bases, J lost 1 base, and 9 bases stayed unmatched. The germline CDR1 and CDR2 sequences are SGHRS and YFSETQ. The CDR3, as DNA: TGCGCCAGCGGTGGGACTAGCGTACTTCGCACAGATACGCAGTATTTT. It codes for CASGGTSVLRTDTQYF.

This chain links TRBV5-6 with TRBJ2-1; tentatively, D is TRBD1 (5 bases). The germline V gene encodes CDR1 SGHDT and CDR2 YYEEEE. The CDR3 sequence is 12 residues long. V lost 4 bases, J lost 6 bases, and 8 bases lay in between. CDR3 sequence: CASSRDSNEQFF. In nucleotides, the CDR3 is TGTGCCAGCAGCAGAGACAGCAATGAGCAGTTCTTC.

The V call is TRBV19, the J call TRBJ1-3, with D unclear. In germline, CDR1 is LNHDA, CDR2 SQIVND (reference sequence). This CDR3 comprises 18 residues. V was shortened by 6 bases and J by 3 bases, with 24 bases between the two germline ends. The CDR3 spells CASSPTGPTRGIGNTIYF. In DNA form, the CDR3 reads TGTGCCAGTAGCCCGACCGGGCCGACCCGAGGGATTGGAAACACCATATATTTT.

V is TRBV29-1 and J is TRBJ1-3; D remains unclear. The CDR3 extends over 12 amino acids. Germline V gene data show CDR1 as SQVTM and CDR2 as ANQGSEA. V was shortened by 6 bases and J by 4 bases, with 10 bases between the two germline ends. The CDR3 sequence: CSVTIAGNTIYF. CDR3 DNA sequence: TGCAGCGTCACGATCGCGGGAAACACCATATATTTT.

The CDR3 loop reads CASSAQTANYGYTF. CDR3 nucleotides: TGTGCCAGCAGTGCTCAGACAGCTAACTATGGCTACACCTTC. The genes are TRBV28 and TRBJ1-2; TRBD1 might be the D (5 bases). Trimming cost V 5 bases and J 0 bases, with 10 bases left between them. The CDR3 spans 14 residues. Germline CDR1 and CDR2: MDHEN and SYDVKM.

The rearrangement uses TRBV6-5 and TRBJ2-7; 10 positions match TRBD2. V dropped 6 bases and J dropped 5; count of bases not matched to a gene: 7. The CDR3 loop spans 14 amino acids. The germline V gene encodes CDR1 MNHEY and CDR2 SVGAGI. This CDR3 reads CASRNSGRPNEQYF. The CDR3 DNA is TGTGCCAGCAGGAATAGCGGGAGGCCTAACGAGCAGTACTTC.